This T cell receptor (beta chain) originates from a study of blood T cell repertoires in COVID-19. The CDR3 runs to 16 residues. The ends lost 1 base at V and 3 bases at J; junction bases unmatched: 8. Germline CDR1 reads GTSNPN; CDR2 reads SVGIG (reference sequence). Authors' methods: Scientists estimated how many nucleated cells there were by amplifying reference gene primers. Sequencing used immunoSEQ multiplex PCR; TCRdb keeps in-frame clones, though not all of them. V, J and clone size are taken as reported in that table, and D and trimming were inferred from the DNA itself. The sample carries 120,000 or so clones, 75% to 85% recorded once.

Sequencing used peripheral blood. The receptor was isolated from a woman between 50 and 59 years old with acute or convalescent COVID-19. The V call is TRBV30, the J call TRBJ2-5; 10 nucleotides agree with TRBD2. DNA of the CDR3: TGTGCCTGGAGTGCGGGACTAGCGAGCACCGAAGAGACCCAGTACTTC. Residues: CAWSAGLASTEETQYF.